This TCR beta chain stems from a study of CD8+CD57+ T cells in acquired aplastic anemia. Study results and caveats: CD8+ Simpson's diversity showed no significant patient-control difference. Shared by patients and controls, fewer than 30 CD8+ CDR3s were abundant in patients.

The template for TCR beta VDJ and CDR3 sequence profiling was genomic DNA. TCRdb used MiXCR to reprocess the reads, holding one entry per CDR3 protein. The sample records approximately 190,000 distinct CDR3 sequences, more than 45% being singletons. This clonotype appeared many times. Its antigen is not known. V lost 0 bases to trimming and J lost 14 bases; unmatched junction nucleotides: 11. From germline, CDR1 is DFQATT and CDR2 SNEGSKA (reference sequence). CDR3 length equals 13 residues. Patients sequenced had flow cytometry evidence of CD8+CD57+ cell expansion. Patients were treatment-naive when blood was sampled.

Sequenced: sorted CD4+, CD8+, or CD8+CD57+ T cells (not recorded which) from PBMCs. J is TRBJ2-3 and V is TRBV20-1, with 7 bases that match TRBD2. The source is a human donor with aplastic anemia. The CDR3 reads CSARDGGIAPPYF. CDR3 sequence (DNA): TGCAGTGCTAGAGACGGGGGGATTGCCCCGCCGTATTTT.